Listed below are T cell receptor beta chains from one sample, sequenced in a study of radiotherapy plus CTLA-4 blockade in lung cancer. Data came from immunoSEQ multiplex PCR; TCRdb stores just in-frame clones and leaves some out. The sample gives about 59,000 clones, roughly 76% of which show up once; about 8.5% is in the top ten. This specimen consisted of peripheral blood, obtained from a patient treated with radiotherapy plus ipilimumab. The origin of the receptors is a human donor with non-small cell lung cancer whose response to radiotherapy plus ipilimumab could not be evaluated. Each CDR3 is given with its conserved first and last residue. The D gene is left open where the match is weak. Rows may omit the clone size; those that give it use once, few, many or a size class.

j_call | d_call | clone_size | v_call | cdr3_aa | cdr3_nt
TRBJ1-1 | - | - | TRBV7-2 | CASSLLIDRQIAFF | TGTGCCAGCAGCTTATTGATTGATAGACAAATAGCTTTCTTT
TRBJ2-5 | TRBD1 | - | TRBV5-4 | CASSLSHRDRDQETQYF | TGTGCCAGCAGCTTAAGCCACAGAGACAGGGACCAAGAGACCCAGTACTTC
TRBJ1-1 | - | - | TRBV19 | CATMRGWGPGTEAFF | TGTGCCACTATGAGGGGATGGGGGCCAGGCACTGAAGCTTTCTTT
TRBJ2-5 | - | - | TRBV5-6 | CASSRDWTGETQYF | TGTGCCAGCAGCAGGGACTGGACCGGGGAGACCCAGTACTTC
TRBJ1-5 | - | - | TRBV7-2 | CASSLAPFPNQPQHF | TGTGCCAGCAGCTTAGCCCCCTTTCCCAATCAGCCCCAGCATTTT
TRBJ2-3 | TRBD2 | - | TRBV18 | CASSPPGLKGADTQYF | TGTGCCAGCTCACCGCCGGGACTAAAAGGGGCAGATACGCAGTATTTT
TRBJ1-2 | - | - | TRBV30 | CAWSVTGSDYGYTF | TGTGCCTGGAGCGTCACAGGGTCGGACTATGGCTACACCTTC
TRBJ2-5 | - | - | TRBV5-1 | CASSFKTGQETQYF | TGCGCCAGCAGCTTTAAGACAGGCCAAGAGACCCAGTACTTC
TRBJ2-7 | TRBD1 | few | TRBV6-1 | CASSEVAGGSSYEQYF | TGTGCCAGCAGTGAAGTGGCAGGGGGCTCTTCCTACGAGCAGTACTTC
TRBJ2-7 | - | - | TRBV10-3 | CAISESREIDEQYF | TGTGCCATCAGTGAGTCGAGAGAGATCGACGAGCAGTACTTC
TRBJ2-1 | - | - | TRBV15 | CATSRGVDNEQFF | TGTGCCACCAGCAGAGGAGTTGACAATGAGCAGTTCTTC
TRBJ2-3 | - | - | TRBV7-2 | CASSLGRRTDTQYF | TGTGCCAGCAGCTTAGGGCGGCGGACAGATACGCAGTATTTT
TRBJ2-4 | - | - | TRBV7-2 | CASSLSPGIQYF | TGTGCCAGCAGCTTGTCTCCAGGCATTCAGTACTTC
TRBJ2-7 | - | - | TRBV6-5 | CASSYWGGGILYEQYF | TGTGCCAGCAGTTACTGGGGAGGGGGGATCCTCTACGAGCAGTACTTC
TRBJ2-3 | - | - | TRBV9 | CASSVFGGPGTDTQYF | TGTGCCAGCAGCGTATTCGGGGGGCCGGGCACAGATACGCAGTATTTT
TRBJ1-1 | TRBD1 | - | TRBV25-1 | CASSGWGDRVGAEAFF | TGTGCCAGCAGTGGATGGGGGGACAGGGTCGGGGCTGAAGCTTTCTTT
TRBJ2-2 | TRBD2 | - | TRBV9 | CASTVTSVGGELFF | TGTGCCAGCACTGTTACTAGCGTGGGCGGGGAGCTGTTTTTT
TRBJ2-1 | - | once | TRBV5-1 | CASTPSGTYSYNEQFF | TGCGCCAGCACCCCCTCCGGGACATACTCCTACAATGAGCAGTTCTTC
TRBJ1-3 | - | few | TRBV4-1 | CASSQQTRQADSGNTIYF | TGCGCCAGCAGCCAACAGACTCGACAGGCCGACTCTGGAAACACCATATATTTT
TRBJ2-7 | - | - | TRBV18 | CASSQDRQHGYEQYF | TGTGCCAGCTCACAAGACAGGCAGCATGGGTACGAGCAGTACTTC
TRBJ2-3 | - | - | TRBV10-3 | CASSPGLFTDTQYF | TGTGCCTCTTCACCGGGACTGTTCACAGATACGCAGTATTTT
TRBJ1-2 | - | - | TRBV5-6 | CASSSPFSSGYTF | TGTGCCAGCAGCTCCCCTTTTTCGTCTGGCTACACCTTC
TRBJ2-5 | - | - | TRBV5-6 | CASSIGQRQETQYF | TGTGCCAGCAGTATAGGACAGAGACAAGAGACCCAGTACTTC
TRBJ1-6 | - | once | TRBV30 | CASDRPEANSPLHF | TGTGCCTCGGACCGACCGGAGGCTAATTCACCCCTCCACTTT
TRBJ2-3 | - | few | TRBV10-3 | CATAGQTSTDTQYF | TGTGCCACTGCGGGACAGACTAGCACAGATACGCAGTATTTT
TRBJ2-7 | TRBD1 | - | TRBV30 | CAWSILTGAFAYEQYF | TGTGCCTGGAGTATCTTGACAGGGGCCTTTGCCTACGAGCAGTACTTC
TRBJ2-5 | TRBD1 | - | TRBV18 | CASSQGQGETQYF | TGTGCCAGCTCACAAGGACAGGGGGAGACCCAGTACTTC
TRBJ2-7 | TRBD2 | - | TRBV28 | CASSRGGSYEQYF | TGTGCCAGCAGCCGGGGGGGCAGCTACGAGCAGTACTTC
TRBJ2-7 | - | - | TRBV7-2 | CASSFRVKGYEQYF | TGTGCCAGCAGCTTCAGGGTTAAGGGCTACGAGCAGTACTTC
TRBJ2-5 | TRBD2 | - | TRBV10-2 | CASSESLLGLAGEETQYF | TGCGCCAGCAGTGAGTCTCTCCTGGGACTAGCGGGAGAAGAGACCCAGTACTTC
TRBJ1-4 | - | few | TRBV19 | CASRDREEKLFF | TGTGCCAGTAGGGACCGGGAAGAAAAACTGTTTTTT
TRBJ1-4 | - | few | TRBV28 | CASSTPTGTPNEKLFF | TGTGCCAGCAGTACCCCAACAGGGACCCCTAATGAAAAACTGTTTTTT
TRBJ1-5 | - | - | TRBV5-8 | CASSLVVAGLGNQPQHF | TGTGCCAGCAGCTTGGTTGTTGCAGGTTTGGGCAATCAGCCCCAGCATTTT
TRBJ2-5 | - | - | TRBV7-2 | CASSFGGAEETQYF | TGTGCCAGCAGCTTTGGAGGGGCGGAAGAGACCCAGTACTTC
TRBJ2-7 | TRBD2 | - | TRBV29-1 | CSVEEGTIDSYEQYF | TGCAGCGTTGAAGAAGGGACTATCGACTCCTACGAGCAGTACTTC
TRBJ2-1 | TRBD2 | - | TRBV30 | CAWSVYPPGLAYNEQFF | TGTGCCTGGAGTGTGTACCCACCGGGACTAGCCTACAATGAGCAGTTCTTC
TRBJ2-3 | - | - | TRBV9 | CASSAGVMGAWTDTQYF | TGTGCTAGCAGCGCCGGGGTGATGGGGGCATGGACAGATACGCAGTATTTT
TRBJ2-1 | TRBD2 | few | TRBV15 | CATSGLAGYNEQFF | TGTGCCACCAGCGGACTAGCGGGATACAATGAGCAGTTCTTC
TRBJ2-7 | - | - | TRBV28 | CASSSRVERQYF | TGTGCCAGCAGTTCCAGGGTGGAGAGACAGTACTTC
TRBJ2-7 | TRBD1 | few | TRBV4-2 | CASSQPTGGSYEQYF | TGTGCCAGCAGCCAACCGACAGGGGGTTCCTACGAGCAGTACTTC
TRBJ2-5 | TRBD1 | few | TRBV19 | CASSIMGQGVQETQYF | TGTGCCAGTAGTATAATGGGACAGGGGGTTCAAGAGACCCAGTACTTC
TRBJ2-7 | - | - | TRBV30 | CAWSNRDYEQYF | TGTGCCTGGAGCAACAGAGACTACGAGCAGTACTTC
TRBJ1-2 | TRBD1 | - | TRBV28 | CASSPTDRGGGYTF | TGTGCCAGCAGTCCAACCGACAGGGGAGGAGGCTACACCTTC
TRBJ1-2 | TRBD1 | - | TRBV2 | CASSETGGSVYGYTF | TGTGCCAGCAGTGAAACAGGGGGATCTGTCTATGGCTACACCTTC
TRBJ1-2 | - | - | TRBV7-2 | CASSLETGGYTF | TGTGCCAGCAGCTTAGAAACCGGGGGCTACACCTTC
TRBJ1-1 | - | - | TRBV7-9 | CASSGGGPEAFF | TGTGCCAGCAGTGGTGGCGGGCCTGAAGCTTTCTTT
TRBJ2-1 | TRBD2 | - | TRBV18 | CASSSGTSGFNEQFF | TGTGCCAGCTCATCTGGGACTAGCGGGTTCAATGAGCAGTTCTTC
TRBJ2-3 | - | - | TRBV5-4 | CASSLAPFGATDTQYF | TGTGCCAGCAGCTTGGCCCCTTTTGGGGCGACAGATACGCAGTATTTT
TRBJ2-3 | - | - | TRBV12-5 | CASGLGTGSTDTQYF | TGTGCTAGTGGTTTGGGGACGGGGAGCACAGATACGCAGTATTTT
TRBJ2-1 | - | once | TRBV9 | CASSVGGLNEQFF | TGTGCCAGCAGCGTAGGGGGACTCAATGAGCAGTTCTTC
TRBJ1-2 | TRBD1 | - | TRBV5-1 | CASSRTTGGFSNYGYTF | TGCGCCAGCAGCAGAACGACAGGGGGCTTTTCTAACTATGGCTACACCTTC
TRBJ1-1 | - | - | TRBV7-6 | CASSPWGGGTEAFF | TGTGCCAGCAGCCCATGGGGGGGAGGAACTGAAGCTTTCTTT